This T cell receptor (beta chain) was profiled in a study of blood T cell repertoires in COVID-19. This clone was seen a single time. Data came from immunoSEQ multiplex PCR; TCRdb stores just in-frame clones and leaves some out. The sample yields under 350,000 clones, around 90% seen once. The origin of this receptor is a young woman with COVID-19, enrolled during active disease. The sequenced material came from peripheral blood.

The CDR3 nucleotides are TGTGCCACCAGCAGAAGACAGGACAATCAGCCCCAGCATTTT. Amino acids: CATSRRQDNQPQHF. The chain has TRBV15 and TRBJ1-5; D might be TRBD1 (6 bases). The V end lost 2 bases, the J end lost 3 bases, and 8 bases lay between the germline ends. CDR3 size: 14 residues. Germline V gives CDR1 LNHNV, CDR2 YYDKDF (reference sequence).